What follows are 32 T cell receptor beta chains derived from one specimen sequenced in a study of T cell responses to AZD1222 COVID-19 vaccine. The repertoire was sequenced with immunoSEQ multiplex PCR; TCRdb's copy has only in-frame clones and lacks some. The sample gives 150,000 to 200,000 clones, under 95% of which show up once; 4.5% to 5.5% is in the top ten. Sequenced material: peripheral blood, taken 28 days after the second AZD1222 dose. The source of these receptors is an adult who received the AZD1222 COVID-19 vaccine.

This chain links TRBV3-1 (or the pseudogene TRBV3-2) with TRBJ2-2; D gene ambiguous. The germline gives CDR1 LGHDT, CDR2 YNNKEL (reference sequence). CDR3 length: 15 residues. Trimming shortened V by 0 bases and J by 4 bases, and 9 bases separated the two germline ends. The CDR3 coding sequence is TGTGCCAGCAGCCAAGAGGCCATAGCCACCGGGGAGCTGTTTTTT. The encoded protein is CASSQEAIATGELFF.

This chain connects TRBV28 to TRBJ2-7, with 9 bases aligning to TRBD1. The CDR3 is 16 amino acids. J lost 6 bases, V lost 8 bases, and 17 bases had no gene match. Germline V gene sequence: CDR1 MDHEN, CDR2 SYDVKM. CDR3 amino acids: CASWEPGQGYAGEQYF. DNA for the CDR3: TGTGCCAGCTGGGAACCGGGACAGGGCTACGCCGGCGAGCAGTACTTC. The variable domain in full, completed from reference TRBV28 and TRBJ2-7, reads DVKVTQSSRYLVKRTGEKVFLECVQDMDHENMFWYRQDPGLGLRLIYFSYDVKMKEKGDIPEGYSVSREKKERFSLILESASTNQTSMYLCASWEPGQGYAGEQYFGPGTRLTVT.

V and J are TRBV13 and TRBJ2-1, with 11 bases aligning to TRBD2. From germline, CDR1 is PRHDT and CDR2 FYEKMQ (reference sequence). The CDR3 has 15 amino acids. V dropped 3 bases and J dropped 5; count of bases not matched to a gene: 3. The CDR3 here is CASSFSGRGDNEQFF. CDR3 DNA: TGTGCCAGCAGCTTTAGCGGGAGGGGGGACAATGAGCAGTTCTTC.

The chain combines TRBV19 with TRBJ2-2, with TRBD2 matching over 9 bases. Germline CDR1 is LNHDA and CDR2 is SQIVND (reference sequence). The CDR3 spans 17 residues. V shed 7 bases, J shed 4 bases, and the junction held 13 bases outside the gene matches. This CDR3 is CASTRIGSGRGTGELFF. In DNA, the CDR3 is TGTGCCAGTACCAGAATTGGTAGCGGGAGAGGCACCGGGGAGCTGTTTTTT.

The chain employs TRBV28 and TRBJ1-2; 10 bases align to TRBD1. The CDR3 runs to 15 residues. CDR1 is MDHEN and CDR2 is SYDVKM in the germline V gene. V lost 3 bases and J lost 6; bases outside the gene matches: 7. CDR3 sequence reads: CASSFIGTGVDGYTF. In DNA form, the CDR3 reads TGTGCCAGCAGTTTTATTGGGACAGGGGTTGATGGCTACACCTTC.

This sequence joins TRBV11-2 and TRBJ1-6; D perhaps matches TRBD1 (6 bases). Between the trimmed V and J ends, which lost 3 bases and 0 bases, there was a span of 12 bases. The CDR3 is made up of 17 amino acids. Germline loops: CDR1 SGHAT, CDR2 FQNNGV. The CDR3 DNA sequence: TGTGCCAGCAGCTTCAGGACAGCAAGCTCCTATAATTCACCCCTCCACTTT. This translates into CASSFRTASSYNSPLHF.

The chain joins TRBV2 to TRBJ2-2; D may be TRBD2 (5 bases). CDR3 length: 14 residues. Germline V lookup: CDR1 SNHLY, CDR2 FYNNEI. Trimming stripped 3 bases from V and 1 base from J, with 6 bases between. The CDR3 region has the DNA TGTGCCAGCAGTGATGGGAGGAACACCGGGGAGCTGTTTTTT. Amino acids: CASSDGRNTGELFF.

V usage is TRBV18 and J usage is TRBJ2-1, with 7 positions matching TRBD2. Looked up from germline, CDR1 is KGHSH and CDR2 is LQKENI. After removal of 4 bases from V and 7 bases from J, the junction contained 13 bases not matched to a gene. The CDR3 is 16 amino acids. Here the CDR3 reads CASSQGRAGFVNEQFF. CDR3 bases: TGTGCCAGCTCACAGGGGAGAGCGGGATTTGTGAATGAGCAGTTCTTC.

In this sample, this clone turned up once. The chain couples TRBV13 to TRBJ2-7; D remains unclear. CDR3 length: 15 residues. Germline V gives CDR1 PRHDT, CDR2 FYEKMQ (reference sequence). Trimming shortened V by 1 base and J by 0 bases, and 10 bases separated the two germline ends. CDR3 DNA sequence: TGTGCCAGCAGCTTAGAGGTGGGATCCTCCTACGAGCAGTACTTC. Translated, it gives CASSLEVGSSYEQYF.

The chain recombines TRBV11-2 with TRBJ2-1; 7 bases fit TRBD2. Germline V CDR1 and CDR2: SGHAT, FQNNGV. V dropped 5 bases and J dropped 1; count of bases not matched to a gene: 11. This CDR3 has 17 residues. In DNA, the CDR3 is TGTGCCAGCAGCCCCCGTGGCCCTAGCGGTTCCTACAATGAGCAGTTCTTC. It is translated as CASSPRGPSGSYNEQFF.

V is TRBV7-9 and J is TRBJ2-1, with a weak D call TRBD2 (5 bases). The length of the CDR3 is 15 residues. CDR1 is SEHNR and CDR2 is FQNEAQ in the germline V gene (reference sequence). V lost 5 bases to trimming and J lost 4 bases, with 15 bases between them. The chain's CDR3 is CASSRERVGYNEQFF. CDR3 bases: TGTGCCAGCAGCAGAGAGAGGGTGGGTTACAATGAGCAGTTCTTC.

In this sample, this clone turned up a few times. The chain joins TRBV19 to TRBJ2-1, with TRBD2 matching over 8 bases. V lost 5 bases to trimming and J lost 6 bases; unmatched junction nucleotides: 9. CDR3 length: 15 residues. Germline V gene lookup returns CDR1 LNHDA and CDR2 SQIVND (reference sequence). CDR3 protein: CASSEGLGNGNEQFF. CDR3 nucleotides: TGTGCCAGTAGTGAGGGACTAGGAAATGGCAATGAGCAGTTCTTC.

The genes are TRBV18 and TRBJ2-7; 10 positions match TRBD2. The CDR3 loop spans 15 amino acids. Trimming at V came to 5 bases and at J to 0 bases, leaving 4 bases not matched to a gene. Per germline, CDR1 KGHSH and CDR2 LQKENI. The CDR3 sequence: CASSISGRNSYEQYF. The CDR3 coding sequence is TGTGCCAGCTCAATTAGCGGGAGGAACTCCTACGAGCAGTACTTC. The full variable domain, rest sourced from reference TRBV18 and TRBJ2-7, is NAGVMQNPRHLVRRRGQEARLRCSPMKGHSHVYWYRQLPEEGLKFMVYLQKENIIDESGMPKERFSAEFPKEGPSILRIQQVVRGDSAAYFCASSISGRNSYEQYFGPGTRLTVT.

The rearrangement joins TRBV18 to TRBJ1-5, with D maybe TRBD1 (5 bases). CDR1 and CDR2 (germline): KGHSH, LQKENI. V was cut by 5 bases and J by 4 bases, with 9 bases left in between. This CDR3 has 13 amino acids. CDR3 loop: CASSEQDNQPQHF. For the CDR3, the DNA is TGTGCCAGCTCAGAACAGGATAATCAGCCCCAGCATTTT. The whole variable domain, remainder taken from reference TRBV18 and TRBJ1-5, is NAGVMQNPRHLVRRRGQEARLRCSPMKGHSHVYWYRQLPEEGLKFMVYLQKENIIDESGMPKERFSAEFPKEGPSILRIQQVVRGDSAAYFCASSEQDNQPQHFGDGTRLSIL.

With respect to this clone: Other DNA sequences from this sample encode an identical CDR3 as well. The CDR3 is CASSLQGASNQPQHF. The CDR3 DNA reads as TGTGCCAGCAGTTTACAGGGGGCAAGCAATCAGCCCCAGCATTTT. The J gene is TRBJ1-5, the V gene TRBV28; 8 bases match TRBD1. V gave up 2 bases and J gave up 1 base; unmatched junction bases: 1. Germline V gene lookup returns CDR1 MDHEN and CDR2 SYDVKM. The length of the CDR3 is 15 residues.

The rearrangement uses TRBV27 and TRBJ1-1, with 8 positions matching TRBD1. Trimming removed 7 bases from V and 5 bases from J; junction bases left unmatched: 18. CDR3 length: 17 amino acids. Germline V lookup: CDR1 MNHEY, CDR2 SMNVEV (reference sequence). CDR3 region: CASNPRGAGGLRTEAFF. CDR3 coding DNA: TGTGCCAGCAATCCCCGAGGGGCAGGGGGCCTTAGGACTGAAGCTTTCTTT.

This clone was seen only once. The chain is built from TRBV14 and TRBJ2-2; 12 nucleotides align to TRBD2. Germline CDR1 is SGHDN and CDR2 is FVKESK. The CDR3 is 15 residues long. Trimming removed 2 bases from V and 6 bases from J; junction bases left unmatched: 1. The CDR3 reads CASSQLAGGSGELFF. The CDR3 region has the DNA TGTGCCAGCAGCCAACTAGCGGGAGGGTCCGGGGAGCTGTTTTTT. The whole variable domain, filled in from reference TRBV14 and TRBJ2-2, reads EAGVTQFPSHSVIEKGQTVTLRCDPISGHDNLYWYRRVMGKEIKFLLHFVKESKQDESGMPNNRFLAERTGGTYSTLKVQPAELEDSGVYFCASSQLAGGSGELFFGEGSRLTVL.

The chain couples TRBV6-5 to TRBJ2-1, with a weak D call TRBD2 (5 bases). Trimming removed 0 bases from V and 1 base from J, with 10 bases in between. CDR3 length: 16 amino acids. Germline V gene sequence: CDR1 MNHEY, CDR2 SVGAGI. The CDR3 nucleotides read TGTGCCAGCAGTTACTCGACTATGCCATCCTACAATGAGCAGTTCTTC. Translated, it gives CASSYSTMPSYNEQFF.

CDR3 residues: CASSLGEGEAFF. The CDR3 DNA is TGTGCCAGCAGCTTGGGAGAGGGTGAAGCTTTCTTT. V gene TRBV5-6 combines with J gene TRBJ1-1; D is uncertain. Germline-derived CDR1 and CDR2 are SGHDT and YYEEEE. Between the trimmed V and J ends, which lost 0 bases and 7 bases, there was a span of 7 bases. The length of the CDR3 is 12 residues. Full variable domain (outside the CDR3, taken from reference TRBV5-6 and TRBJ1-1): DAGVTQSPTHLIKTRGQQVTLRCSPKSGHDTVSWYQQALGQGPQFIFQYYEEEERQRGNFPDRFSGHQFPNYSSELNVNALLLGDSALYLCASSLGEGEAFFGQGTRLTVV.

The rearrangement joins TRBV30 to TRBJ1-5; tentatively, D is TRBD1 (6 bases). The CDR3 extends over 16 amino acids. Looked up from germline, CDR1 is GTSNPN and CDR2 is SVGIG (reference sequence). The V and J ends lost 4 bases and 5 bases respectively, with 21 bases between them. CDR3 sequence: CAWTRGSIVSDQPQHF. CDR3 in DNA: TGTGCCTGGACGAGGGGGTCTATAGTTTCGGATCAGCCCCAGCATTTT.

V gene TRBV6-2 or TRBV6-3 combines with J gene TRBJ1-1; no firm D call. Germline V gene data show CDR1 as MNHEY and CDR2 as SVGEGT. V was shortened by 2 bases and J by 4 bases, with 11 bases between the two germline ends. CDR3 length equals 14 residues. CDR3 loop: CASSYALEGTEAFF. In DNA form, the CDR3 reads TGTGCCAGCAGTTACGCCCTGGAGGGCACTGAAGCTTTCTTT.

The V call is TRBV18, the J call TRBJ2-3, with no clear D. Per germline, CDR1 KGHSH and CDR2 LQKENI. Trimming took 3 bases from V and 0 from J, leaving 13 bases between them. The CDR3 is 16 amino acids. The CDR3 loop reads CASSPIGLSSTDTQYF. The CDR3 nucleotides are TGTGCCAGCTCACCTATCGGGTTGTCTAGCACAGATACGCAGTATTTT.

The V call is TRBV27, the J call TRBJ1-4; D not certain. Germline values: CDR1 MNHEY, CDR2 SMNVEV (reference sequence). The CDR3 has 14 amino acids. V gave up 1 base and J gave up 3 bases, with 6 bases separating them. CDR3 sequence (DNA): TGTGCCAGCAGTTTATATGCTGCTAATGAAAAACTGTTTTTT. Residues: CASSLYAANEKLFF.

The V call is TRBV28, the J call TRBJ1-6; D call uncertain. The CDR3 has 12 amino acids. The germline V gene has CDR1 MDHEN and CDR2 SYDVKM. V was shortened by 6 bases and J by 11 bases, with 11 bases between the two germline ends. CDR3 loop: CASSPVYTPLHF. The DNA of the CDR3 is TGTGCCAGCAGCCCCGTTTATACACCCCTCCACTTT.

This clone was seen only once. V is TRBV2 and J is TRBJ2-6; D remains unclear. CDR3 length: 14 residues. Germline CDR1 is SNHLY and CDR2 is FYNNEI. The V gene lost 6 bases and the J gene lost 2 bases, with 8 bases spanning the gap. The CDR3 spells CASRVSPGANVLTF. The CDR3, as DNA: TGTGCCAGCAGGGTATCTCCTGGGGCCAACGTCCTGACTTTC.

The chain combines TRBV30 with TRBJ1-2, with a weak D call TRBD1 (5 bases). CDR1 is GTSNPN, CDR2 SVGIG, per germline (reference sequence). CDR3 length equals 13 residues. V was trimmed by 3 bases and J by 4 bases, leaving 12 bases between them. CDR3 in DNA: TGTGCCTGGAGAGGGGACGGGGTCTATGGCTACACCTTC. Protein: CAWRGDGVYGYTF.

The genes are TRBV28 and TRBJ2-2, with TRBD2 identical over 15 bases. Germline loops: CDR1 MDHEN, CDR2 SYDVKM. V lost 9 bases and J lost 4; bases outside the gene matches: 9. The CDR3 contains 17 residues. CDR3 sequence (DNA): TGTGCCAGTGCGGGACTAGCGGGAGGAGTTCGCACCGGGGAGCTGTTTTTT. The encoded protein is CASAGLAGGVRTGELFF.

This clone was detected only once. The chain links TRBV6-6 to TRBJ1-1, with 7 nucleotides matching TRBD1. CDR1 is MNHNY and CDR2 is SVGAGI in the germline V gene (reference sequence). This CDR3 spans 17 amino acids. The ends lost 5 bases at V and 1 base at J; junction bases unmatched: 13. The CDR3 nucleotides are TGTGCCAGCAGTCAGGGGGGGCGGCCTGACCGGAACACTGAAGCTTTCTTT. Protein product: CASSQGGRPDRNTEAFF.

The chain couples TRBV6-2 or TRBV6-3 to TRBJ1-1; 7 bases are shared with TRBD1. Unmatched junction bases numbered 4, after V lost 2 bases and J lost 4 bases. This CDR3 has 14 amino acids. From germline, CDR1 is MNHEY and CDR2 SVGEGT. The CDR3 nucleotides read TGTGCCAGCAGTTACACGACAGGGTTCACTGAAGCTTTCTTT. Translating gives CASSYTTGFTEAFF.

The CDR3 sequence is CATSRAGGPTSTDTQYF. CDR3 nucleotide sequence: TGTGCCACCAGCAGAGCGGGAGGTCCTACTAGCACAGATACGCAGTATTTT. The gene calls are TRBV15 and TRBJ2-3; 7 nucleotides match TRBD2. CDR1 LNHNV and CDR2 YYDKDF come from the germline V gene (reference sequence). J was trimmed by 0 bases and V by 1 base; bases with no gene match: 7. The CDR3 has 17 amino acids.

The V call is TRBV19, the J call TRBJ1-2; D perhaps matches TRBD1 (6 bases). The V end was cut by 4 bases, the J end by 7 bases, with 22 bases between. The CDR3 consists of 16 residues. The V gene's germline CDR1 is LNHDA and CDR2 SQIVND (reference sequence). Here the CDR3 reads CASSTSHEQGQRGYTF. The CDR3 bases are TGTGCCAGTAGTACCTCCCACGAGCAGGGGCAGCGTGGCTACACCTTC.

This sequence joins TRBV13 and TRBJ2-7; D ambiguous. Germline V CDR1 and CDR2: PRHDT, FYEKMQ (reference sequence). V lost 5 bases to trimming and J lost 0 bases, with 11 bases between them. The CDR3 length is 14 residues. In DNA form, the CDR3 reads TGTGCCAGCAGCCTCTCAGGTATCTCCTACGAGCAGTACTTC. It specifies CASSLSGISYEQYF.